Listed here is a single TCR beta chain. The sample holds a few counts of this clonotype. This receptor's antigen is unknown. Qualities for individual bases were not recorded, and no much larger clone is one base off. The data were taken from a study of blood T cells in healthy people across ages (dated by TCRdb to about 2015). Regarding the study in general: In model experiments, template switching captured roughly one uniquely barcoded TCR beta cDNA molecule for every two T cells. Using deep sequencing normalized with unique cDNA molecular identifiers, the study measured how TCR beta repertoire diversity changes with age. Donors were grouped into four age groups: young (average roughly 15 years), middle-aged (under 40), aged (around 60) and long-lived (about 89). Two additional independent replicas of 1 million unique cDNA reads from the same blood draw were analyzed for two donors (one aged 18 to 30 and one aged 80 or older). Paper-wide results and their limitations: Because the CMV infection status of the donors was unknown, age-related changes in expanded clonotypes may potentially have been confounded. Observed TCR beta diversity correlated strongly with the percentage of naive T cells measured by flow cytometry. Total diversity estimates from one million sequenced T cells were considered lower bounds and underestimates. Observed TCR beta diversity per million T cells fell roughly linearly with age, and a significant reduction was already apparent by age approximately 41. The long-lived group showed more naive CD4+ T cells, fewer expanded clones and increased TCR diversity than the aged group, suggesting age selection. Conclusive comparison of naive and antigen-experienced compartments was prevented by the profiling of bulk unsorted PBMCs.

Sequences DFQATT (CDR1) and SNEGSKA (CDR2) are obtained from the germline V gene (reference sequence). The CDR3 numbers 15 residues from cysteine through phenylalanine. Only the CDR3 region is kept as DNA, spanning 45 bases read in frame from base 1. V and J lose 4 bases and 0 bases, and a span of 14 bases separates them. The donors were 40 or so Caucasian individuals from Russia, aged 6 to 90 years, who were systemically healthy. Approximately 9.7 milliliters of peripheral blood were drawn from each donor into EDTA-treated Vacutainer tubes. PBMCs were isolated by Ficoll-Paque density-gradient centrifugation, with at least 6.5 million obtained per sample. Total RNA was extracted from PBMCs with Trizol reagent, with at least 6 micrograms obtained per sample. The percentages of naive CD45RAhigh/CD27high T cells were determined by flow cytometry on a PBMC aliquot from every donor. Library prep was done by 5' RACE. Sequencing relied on an Illumina HiSeq 2500. A second 7 to 11 cycle PCR used a sample-barcoded 5' primer and a J-beta primer mix. A unique molecular identifier was introduced onto each TCR beta cDNA molecule by a template-switch 5' adaptor carrying 12 random nucleotides. At least 2.5 million CDR3-containing paired-end reads were obtained from each sample. First-strand cDNA was synthesized from all RNA with the Mint cDNA synthesis kit, primed by a TRBC-specific oligonucleotide. After uracil-DNA glycosylase treatment, a first 18-cycle PCR used universal primers M1SS and BC2_uni_R on all cDNA. The published analysis was carried out like this. Normalization of each sample was performed by random selection of 1 million high-quality reads, each carrying a distinct molecular identifier. Reads sharing molecular identifiers were discarded rather than binned into consensus sequences. MiTCR, run with a Q25 quality threshold and the strictest error-elimination algorithm, handled CDR3 identification, clonotype clustering and error correction. A nonparametric unseen species model with Euler transformation was used to estimate lower-bound total TCR beta diversity. TCRdb redid the processing of the public reads, applying fastp at Q25 and MiXCR, and retained in-frame beta chains. One record per CDR3 amino acid sequence lists the most common genes and DNA. TCRdb, not the authors, supplied the V and J calls. The sample yields roughly 1 million distinct CDR3 sequences; around 25% were counted once. Of the sample, around 0.75% falls within the top ten clones.

This same sample was also taken into another study, of T cells of mothers and their children. Drawing on the second study: The donors were nine systemically healthy Caucasian individuals, made up of three mothers and their six children. cDNA synthesis used all of the extracted RNA, with 1.5 ug of RNA in each 15 ul reaction. In the second PCR, the M1S primer introduced both the sample barcodes and 2-4 random nucleotides. More than 8 million TCR beta CDR3 reads were obtained from each mother, and about 3 million reads were obtained from each child. Thymic selection shapes the output of TCR recombination in a similar way in related and unrelated pairs, and inherited differences have a minor effect. Related mother-child pairs always showed normalized repertoire overlap that was slightly higher than in unrelated mother-child pairs, though the difference was never significant. With a sensitivity of approximately 92 clones per million clonotypes, no persistent microchimeric T cell clones were detected. To look for features that set related mother-child pairs apart from unrelated individuals, the researchers ran deep NGS to compare the TCR beta repertoires of mothers and children. The mean age was around 40 +/- 4 years for the mothers and about 10 +/- 4 years for the children. After adapter ligation with NEBNext reagents, the libraries were sequenced on Illumina HiSeq 2000 with 100+100 nt paired-end reads. To prevent cross-contamination, the mother and child libraries were prepared a month apart and were sequenced in separate runs. For each donor, between 500,000 and 2,000,000 distinct TCR beta clonotypes were identified. Naive TCR beta clonotypes were estimated from low-frequency clonotypes matched to each donor's FACS-determined naive share, without sorting.

The sequence was collected from a girl aged 2 to 9 in good health. Recombination connected TRBV20-1 to TRBJ2-3; the best D guess is TRBD2, with 5 bases matching. The sample comprised blood. The CDR3 region: CSAIWYSASTDTQYF. Here is the DNA: TGCAGTGCTATTTGGTATAGCGCTAGCACAGATACGCAGTATTTT.